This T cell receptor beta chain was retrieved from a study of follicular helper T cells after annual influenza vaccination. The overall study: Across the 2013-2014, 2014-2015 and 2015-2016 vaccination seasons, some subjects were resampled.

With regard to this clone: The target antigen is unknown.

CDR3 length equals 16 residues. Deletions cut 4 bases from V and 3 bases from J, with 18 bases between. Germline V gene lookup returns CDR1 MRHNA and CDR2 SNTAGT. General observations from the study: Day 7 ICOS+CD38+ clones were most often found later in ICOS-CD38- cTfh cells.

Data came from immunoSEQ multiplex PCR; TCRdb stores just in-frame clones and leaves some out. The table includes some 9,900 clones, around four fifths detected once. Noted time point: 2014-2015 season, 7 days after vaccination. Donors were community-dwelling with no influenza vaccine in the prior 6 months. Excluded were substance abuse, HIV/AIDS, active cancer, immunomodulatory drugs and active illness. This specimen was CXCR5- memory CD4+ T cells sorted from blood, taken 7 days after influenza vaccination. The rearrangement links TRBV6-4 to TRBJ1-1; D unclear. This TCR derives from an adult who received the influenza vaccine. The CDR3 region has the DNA TGTGCCAGCAGTGTAGCCCCTCGGGTGGAAGACACTGAAGCTTTCTTT. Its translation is CASSVAPRVEDTEAFF.